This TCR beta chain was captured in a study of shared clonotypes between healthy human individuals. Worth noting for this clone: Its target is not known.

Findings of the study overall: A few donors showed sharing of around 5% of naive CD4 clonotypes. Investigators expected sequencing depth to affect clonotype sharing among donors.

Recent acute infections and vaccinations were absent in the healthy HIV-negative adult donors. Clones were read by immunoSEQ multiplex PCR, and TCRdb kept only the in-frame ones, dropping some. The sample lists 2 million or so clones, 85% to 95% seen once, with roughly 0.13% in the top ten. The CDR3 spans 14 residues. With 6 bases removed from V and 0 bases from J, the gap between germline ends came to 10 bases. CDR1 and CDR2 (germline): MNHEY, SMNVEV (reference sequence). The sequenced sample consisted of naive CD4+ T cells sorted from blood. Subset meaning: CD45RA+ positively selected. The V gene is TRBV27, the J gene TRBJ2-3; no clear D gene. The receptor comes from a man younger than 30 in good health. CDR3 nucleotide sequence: TGTGCCAGCAGGAGGAGCCCCAGCACAGATACGCAGTATTTT. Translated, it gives CASRRSPSTDTQYF.